Sequencing of this T cell receptor (beta chain) was carried out in a study of blood T cell repertoires in COVID-19. Using immunoSEQ multiplex PCR, the repertoire was profiled, and TCRdb retains in-frame clones only, with some absent. The top ten clones hold over 25% of a sample with about 42,000 clones, more than 65% of them seen once. Trimming stripped 1 base from V and 5 bases from J, with 8 bases between. Germline values: CDR1 MNHNS, CDR2 SASEGT. The length of the CDR3 is 13 residues. Source material: peripheral blood. The source is a man older than 75 with acute or convalescent COVID-19. The J gene is TRBJ2-5, the V gene TRBV6-1; possibly TRBD1 for D (6 bases). Here the CDR3 reads CASSEGQGETQYF. CDR3 DNA sequence: TGTGCCAGCAGTGAAGGGCAGGGGGAGACCCAGTACTTC.